The 27 T cell receptor beta chains in this list originate from one sample, sequenced in a study of blood T cell repertoires in COVID-19. The assay was immunoSEQ multiplex PCR, and TCRdb's table has in-frame clones only and misses some. The top ten clones hold approximately 1.9% of a sample with under 300,000 clones, around 90% of them seen once. Sequences were obtained from PBMCs or T cells enriched from blood (not recorded which). Receptors originate from a woman aged 18-29 years who had recovered from COVID-19.

V and J are TRBV27 and TRBJ2-7, with 11 bases lining up with TRBD2. After removal of 8 bases from V and 4 bases from J, the junction contained 1 base not matched to a gene. CDR1 is MNHEY and CDR2 is SMNVEV in the germline V gene (reference sequence). The CDR3 loop spans 12 amino acids. CDR3 protein: CASGTSGYEQYF. DNA for the CDR3: TGTGCCAGCGGGACTAGCGGATACGAGCAGTACTTC.

The rearrangement links TRBV6-5 to TRBJ2-1; D is uncertain. Between the trimmed V and J ends, which lost 7 bases and 0 bases, there was a span of 10 bases. The germline V gene has CDR1 MNHEY and CDR2 SVGAGI. CDR3 length equals 14 residues. The chain's CDR3 is CASKDRSSYNEQFF. The CDR3, as DNA: TGTGCCAGCAAAGACCGGAGCTCCTACAATGAGCAGTTCTTC.

This chain links TRBV10-3 with TRBJ1-5; 8 bases line up with TRBD1. Germline V gene sequence: CDR1 ENHRY, CDR2 SYGVKD. The CDR3 has 16 residues. V was clipped by 10 bases and J by 4 bases; unmatched bases: 15. The CDR3 spells CATTNNLQGENQPQHF. The CDR3, as DNA: TGTGCCACGACCAATAACCTACAGGGGGAAAATCAGCCCCAGCATTTT.

The genes are TRBV5-8 and TRBJ2-2, with 9 positions matching TRBD1. CDR3 length equals 17 residues. Germline V gives CDR1 SGHTS, CDR2 YDEGEE. V lost 0 bases and J lost 4; bases outside the gene matches: 7. The CDR3 sequence: CASSLEQGALGTGELFF. The CDR3, as DNA: TGTGCCAGCAGCTTGGAACAGGGGGCCCTAGGCACCGGGGAGCTGTTTTTT.

The V call is TRBV10-3, the J call TRBJ2-7; TRBD2 matches at 10 bases. The CDR3 has 15 residues. Germline V gene sequence: CDR1 ENHRY, CDR2 SYGVKD. V lost 3 bases to trimming and J lost 7 bases; unmatched junction nucleotides: 9. The CDR3 reads CAISEGASGSWEQYF. The DNA of the CDR3 is TGTGCCATCAGTGAAGGGGCTAGCGGGAGTTGGGAGCAGTACTTC.

The chain has TRBV19 and TRBJ1-2; D ambiguous. The V end was cut by 3 bases, the J end by 0 bases, with 8 bases between. The V gene's germline CDR1 is LNHDA and CDR2 SQIVND (reference sequence). This CDR3 has 14 amino acids. The DNA of the CDR3 is TGTGCCAGTAGTATGAACGGTGCTAACTATGGCTACACCTTC. Translated: CASSMNGANYGYTF. The full variable domain, rest sourced from reference TRBV19 and TRBJ1-2, is DGGITQSPKYLFRKEGQNVTLSCEQNLNHDAMYWYRQDPGQGLRLIYYSQIVNDFQKGDIAEGYSVSREKKESFPLTVTSAQKNPTAFYLCASSMNGANYGYTFGSGTRLTVV.

The genes are TRBV19 and TRBJ2-1; 7 nucleotides match TRBD2. Germline CDR1 reads LNHDA; CDR2 reads SQIVND (reference sequence). V was clipped by 2 bases and J by 6 bases; unmatched bases: 1. The CDR3 contains 13 residues. The CDR3 reads CASSISSGNEQFF. As DNA, the CDR3 is TGTGCCAGTAGTATATCTAGCGGCAATGAGCAGTTCTTC.

The rearrangement links TRBV28 to TRBJ2-7; possibly TRBD1 for D (6 bases). The germline V and J ends were trimmed by 5 bases and 5 bases, with 19 bases remaining between them. The CDR3 is 15 amino acids. Germline V lookup: CDR1 MDHEN, CDR2 SYDVKM. The CDR3 here is CASSGAGVSRNEQYF. DNA for the CDR3: TGTGCCAGCAGTGGCGCAGGGGTGAGTAGGAACGAGCAGTACTTC.

The J gene is TRBJ2-7, the V gene TRBV24-1; 8 bases are shared with TRBD1. Germline values: CDR1 KGHDR, CDR2 SFDVKD. The CDR3 is 13 residues long. V trimming: 4 bases; J trimming: 8 bases; junction bases outside the gene matches: 6. The CDR3 protein is CATSERTGLKQYF. The CDR3 DNA follows: TGTGCCACCAGTGAGAGGACAGGGTTGAAGCAGTACTTC.

CDR3 amino acids: CASSFAANTGELFF. The CDR3 DNA sequence: TGTGCCAGCAGTTTCGCGGCGAACACCGGGGAGCTGTTTTTT. This sequence joins TRBV28 and TRBJ2-2, with no clear D. Germline assignment: CDR1 MDHEN and CDR2 SYDVKM. Trimming removed 3 bases from V and 0 bases from J, with 5 bases in between. CDR3 length: 14 amino acids.

The chain combines TRBV6-5 with TRBJ2-7; 11 nucleotides line up with TRBD1. V lost 7 bases to trimming and J lost 1 base; unmatched junction nucleotides: 6. The CDR3 contains 15 residues. Germline loops: CDR1 MNHEY, CDR2 SVGAGI. CDR3 region: CASTGGQGGSYEQYF. The DNA of the CDR3 is TGTGCCAGCACTGGGGGACAGGGGGGTTCCTACGAGCAGTACTTC.

CDR3 sequence reads: CASSRRGRSDYEQYF. CDR3 DNA: TGCGCCAGCAGTCGCAGGGGCAGGTCGGACTACGAGCAGTACTTC. The V and J genes are TRBV10-2 and TRBJ2-7, with TRBD1 as a possible D gene (6 bases). This CDR3 comprises 15 residues. The germline V gene has CDR1 WSHSY and CDR2 SAAADI. Trimming pared 5 bases from V and 3 bases from J, leaving 17 bases between.

The V call is TRBV5-4, the J call TRBJ1-2, with 12 nucleotides matching TRBD1. J was trimmed by 6 bases and V by 1 base; bases with no gene match: 7. The CDR3 covers 16 residues. Germline CDR1 reads SGHNT; CDR2 reads YYREEE (reference sequence). The chain's CDR3 is CASSLTGQGADDGYTF. CDR3 coding DNA: TGTGCCAGCAGCTTGACGGGACAGGGGGCTGACGATGGCTACACCTTC.

With regard to this clone: Its ends do not fully match the called genes, so a read error is possible. CDR3 in DNA: TGTGCTAGCAGCTTAGCTCGAGGCAGGGAAGAGACCCAGTACTTC. Its protein product is CASSLARGREETQYF. The chain carries TRBV7-7 and TRBJ2-5, with a possible D match to TRBD1 (5 bases). The CDR3 length is 15 residues. The germline CDR1 and CDR2 sequences are SSHAT and FNYEAQ (reference sequence).

V is TRBV27 and J is TRBJ1-5; weak D call: TRBD1 (5 bases). V was shortened by 3 bases and J by 4 bases, with 10 bases between the two germline ends. The CDR3 extends over 14 amino acids. The germline CDR1 and CDR2 sequences are MNHEY and SMNVEV (reference sequence). The CDR3, as DNA: TGTGCCAGCAGTTTGAACAGGAAAAATCAGCCCCAGCATTTT. Residues: CASSLNRKNQPQHF.

The genes are TRBV6-2 or TRBV6-3 and TRBJ1-5, with TRBD1 matching over 8 bases. From germline, CDR1 is MNHEY and CDR2 SVGEGT. The V gene end was trimmed by 6 bases and the J gene end by 4 bases; junction bases not matched to a gene: 8. The CDR3 runs to 15 residues. The CDR3 DNA sequence: TGTGCCAGCAGGCCTACAGGGGACAGGAATCAGCCCCAGCATTTT. It is translated as CASRPTGDRNQPQHF.

The CDR3 DNA reads as TGCAGTGCTAGAGAGGCCTCCACCACCTTC. Protein product: CSAREASTTF. The chain couples TRBV20-1 to TRBJ1-2; no clear D. Germline assignment: CDR1 DFQATT and CDR2 SNEGSKA (reference sequence). The germline V and J ends were trimmed by 0 bases and 13 bases, with 9 bases remaining between them. This CDR3 is 10 amino acids long.

This clone was counted a single time. J is TRBJ1-2 and V is TRBV10-3; perhaps TRBD1 as D (5 bases). Per the germline V gene, CDR1 is ENHRY and CDR2 is SYGVKD. V shed 2 bases and J shed 8 bases, with 12 bases lying between them. The CDR3 is 13 amino acids. In DNA form, the CDR3 reads TGTGCCATCAGTGAGAGGGGAAGGGAAGGCTACACCTTC. It yields the protein CAISERGREGYTF.

A word on this clone: The sample contains more than one DNA sequence encoding this CDR3. This rearrangement joins TRBV12-3 or TRBV12-4 to TRBJ1-5; weak D call: TRBD1 (5 bases). The V and J ends lost 3 bases and 3 bases respectively, with 6 bases between them. The CDR3 has 13 amino acids. The CDR3 loop reads CASSFRVNQPQHF. The CDR3 DNA sequence: TGTGCCAGCAGTTTCAGGGTCAATCAGCCCCAGCATTTT.

V and J are TRBV4-1 and TRBJ1-2; 7 nucleotides line up with TRBD1. CDR1 is MGHRA and CDR2 is YSYEKL in the germline V gene. This CDR3 spans 14 amino acids. Trimming took 2 bases from V and 3 from J; bases not matched to a gene: 3. In DNA, the CDR3 is TGCGCCAGCAGCCAATATGACAGGGACTATGGCTACACCTTC. This sequence encodes CASSQYDRDYGYTF.

The rearrangement links TRBV9 to TRBJ2-1, with D maybe TRBD1 (6 bases). The CDR3 extends over 14 amino acids. Germline values: CDR1 SGDLS, CDR2 YYNGEE. Trimming took 3 bases from V and 6 from J, leaving 13 bases between them. The CDR3: CASSAPGQLNEQFF. As DNA, the CDR3 is TGTGCCAGCAGCGCCCCGGGACAACTCAATGAGCAGTTCTTC.

The V gene is TRBV19, the J gene TRBJ1-2, with a tentative D call TRBD1 (6 bases). The CDR3 runs to 13 residues. Germline V gives CDR1 LNHDA, CDR2 SQIVND (reference sequence). With 4 bases removed from V and 7 bases from J, the gap between germline ends came to 13 bases. As DNA, the CDR3 is TGTGCCAGTAGTACCGATACAGGGTCTGGCTACACCTTC. Translated, it gives CASSTDTGSGYTF.

The V gene is TRBV14, the J gene TRBJ1-3, with TRBD1 as a possible D gene (5 bases). The ends were cut back, 1 base at V and 4 bases at J, with 11 bases in the middle. The CDR3 runs 15 residues. From germline, CDR1 is SGHDN and CDR2 FVKESK. The CDR3 DNA is TGTGCCAGCAGCCAAGTGGGGCGGCGCGGAAACACCATATATTTT. Translating it yields CASSQVGRRGNTIYF.

Written as DNA, the CDR3 is TGTGCCAGTAGGACAGGGGGCTATGGGCACACTGAAGCTTTCTTT. It yields the protein CASRTGGYGHTEAFF. The genes are TRBV19 and TRBJ1-1, with 10 nucleotides matching TRBD1. With V trimmed by 6 bases and J by 3 bases, 7 bases remained unmatched. Germline CDR1 and CDR2: LNHDA and SQIVND (reference sequence). CDR3 size: 15 residues.

The chain recombines TRBV27 with TRBJ1-3, with 9 bases that match TRBD1. Germline V gene lookup returns CDR1 MNHEY and CDR2 SMNVEV (reference sequence). The CDR3 is 17 residues long. V lost 2 bases and J lost 4; bases outside the gene matches: 9. The CDR3 loop reads CASSLRGQGIYGNTIYF. CDR3 nucleotides: TGTGCCAGCAGTTTAAGGGGACAGGGCATATACGGAAACACCATATATTTT.

J is TRBJ2-7 and V is TRBV3-1 (or the pseudogene TRBV3-2); the D is unclear. The CDR3 contains 15 residues. CDR1 and CDR2 (germline): LGHDT, YNNKEL (reference sequence). V gave up 4 bases and J gave up 0 bases, with 13 bases separating them. CDR3 nucleotide sequence: TGTGCCAGCAGCCTCTCAGCGACCAGCTCCTACGAGCAGTACTTC. Translated: CASSLSATSSYEQYF.

On this clone: Other DNA sequences in this sample translate to the same CDR3. The chain links TRBV28 to TRBJ1-2; a possible D gene is TRBD1 (5 bases). The CDR3 is made up of 12 amino acids. The V end was cut by 5 bases, the J end by 5 bases, with 9 bases between. Germline CDR1 is MDHEN and CDR2 is SYDVKM. The CDR3 coding sequence is TGTGCCAGCAGTGGGGGAGGGTATGGCTACACCTTC. It codes for CASSGGGYGYTF.